These 25 T cell receptor beta chains originate from one sample sequenced in a study of persistence of HIV-infected CD4 T cells. Cells were stimulated with CMV-infected fibroblast lysates at around 9.1 ug/mL. CD40L/CD69 double-negative CD45RO-high memory CD4+ T cells were collected. The libraries were made with immunoSEQ version 4 in survey mode. Method: immunoSEQ multiplex PCR; TCRdb's copy keeps in-frame clones and lacks some. The sample consists of around 28,000 clones, approximately 78% of them appearing once. Their target antigens are unknown. This sample comprised CD4+ T cells sorted from PBMCs after roughly 19-hour stimulation, obtained from a patient who received antiretroviral therapy. The receptor source for this set is an adult man with HIV who was CMV-seropositive.

CDR3 protein: CASWDRTYEQYF. DNA of the CDR3: TGTGCCTCGTGGGACCGAACCTACGAGCAGTACTTC. V usage is TRBV9 and J usage is TRBJ2-7, with D perhaps TRBD1 or TRBD2 (5 bases each). V lost 10 bases to trimming and J lost 2 bases, with 13 bases between them. The CDR3 is 12 residues long. Germline V gene lookup returns CDR1 SGDLS and CDR2 YYNGEE.

The V and J genes are TRBV28 and TRBJ2-7, with D uncertain. In germline, CDR1 is MDHEN, CDR2 SYDVKM. Trimming removed 3 bases from V and 2 bases from J, with 11 bases in between. CDR3 length: 14 residues. CDR3 nucleotides: TGTGCCAGCAGTTTTAGGGCGGAGACCTACGAGCAGTACTTC. Amino acid sequence: CASSFRAETYEQYF.

V gene TRBV5-1 combines with J gene TRBJ1-4; a possible D gene is TRBD1 (5 bases). The CDR3 length is 16 residues. Germline V gives CDR1 SGHRS, CDR2 YFSETQ. V was trimmed by 0 bases and J by 0 bases, leaving 9 bases between them. CDR3 in DNA: TGCGCCAGCAGCTTGGAGGTGGGGGCAACTAATGAAAAACTGTTTTTT. Protein product: CASSLEVGATNEKLFF.

V is TRBV4-1 and J is TRBJ2-3, with 7 bases aligning to TRBD2. Germline lookup yields CDR1 MGHRA and CDR2 YSYEKL. CDR3 size: 14 residues. The V and J ends lost 4 bases and 2 bases, in that order; junction bases with no gene match: 3. In DNA form, the CDR3 reads TGCGCCAGCAGCCTCGGGGGGTTCACAGATACGCAGTATTTT. Its protein product is CASSLGGFTDTQYF.

The chain carries TRBV6-5 and TRBJ2-2; D is unresolved. The V gene lost 6 bases and the J gene lost 3 bases, with 8 bases spanning the gap. CDR3 length equals 13 residues. Germline V gene data show CDR1 as MNHEY and CDR2 as SVGAGI. The CDR3: CASRQSYTGELFF. The CDR3 nucleotides read TGTGCCAGCAGACAGTCCTACACCGGGGAGCTGTTTTTT.

This rearrangement joins TRBV12-3 or TRBV12-4 to TRBJ2-1; no definite D call. The CDR3 totals 13 residues. V dropped 6 bases and J dropped 8 bases, with 14 bases sitting between them. The CDR3 sequence is CASREDSADEQFF. DNA of the CDR3: TGTGCCAGCAGGGAAGACTCGGCAGATGAGCAGTTCTTC.

The gene calls are TRBV20-1 and TRBJ2-2; D is uncertain. There are 11 residues in the CDR3. V was pared by 6 bases and J by 8 bases, with 10 bases between. From germline, CDR1 is DFQATT and CDR2 SNEGSKA (reference sequence). CDR3: CSAPNGGELFF. The CDR3 nucleotides are TGCAGTGCACCGAATGGGGGGGAGCTGTTTTTT.

The chain has TRBV5-1 and TRBJ1-2, with TRBD1 identical over 8 bases. Trimming cost V 0 bases and J 8 bases; bases outside gene matches: 3. The CDR3 loop spans 13 amino acids. From germline, CDR1 is SGHRS and CDR2 YFSETQ. The CDR3 nucleotides are TGCGCCAGCAGCTTGGGGACAGGGAACGGCTACACCTTC. Its translation is CASSLGTGNGYTF.

The gene calls are TRBV5-1 and TRBJ2-1; D is perhaps TRBD1 or TRBD2 (5 bases each). The germline gives CDR1 SGHRS, CDR2 YFSETQ. The V end lost 4 bases, the J end lost 4 bases, and 12 bases lay between the germline ends. There are 14 residues in the CDR3. The DNA of the CDR3 is TGCGCCAGCAGCGATCTTTGGGGGTACAATGAGCAGTTCTTC. It encodes CASSDLWGYNEQFF.

The rearrangement uses TRBV9 and TRBJ1-2, with a tentative D call TRBD1 (5 bases). The CDR3 length is 12 residues. The germline CDR1 and CDR2 sequences are SGDLS and YYNGEE. The V end lost 4 bases, the J end lost 3 bases, and 7 bases lay between the germline ends. CDR3 amino acids: CASSKTDYGYTF. CDR3 DNA: TGTGCCAGCAGCAAGACAGACTATGGCTACACCTTC.

This clone was recorded a few times. The chain uses TRBV10-2 and TRBJ1-1; D is ambiguous. Trimming removed 0 bases at V and 1 base at J, with 12 bases between. The germline V gene encodes CDR1 WSHSY and CDR2 SAAADI. CDR3 size: 16 residues. The CDR3 DNA sequence: TGCGCCAGCAGTGAGTCATTTCGGGTTCAGAACACTGAAGCTTTCTTT. It is translated as CASSESFRVQNTEAFF.

The chain employs TRBV3-1 (or the pseudogene TRBV3-2) and TRBJ2-1; 9 bases map to TRBD1. The V segment lost 4 bases and the J segment 8 bases; nucleotides outside the gene matches: 6. Germline loops: CDR1 LGHDT, CDR2 YNNKEL (reference sequence). This CDR3 spans 14 amino acids. The CDR3 nucleotides are TGTGCCAGCAGCCCGGGACAGGGTTACCATGAGCAGTTCTTC. Translated: CASSPGQGYHEQFF.

The rearrangement joins TRBV29-1 to TRBJ2-1; D is unclear. The germline gives CDR1 SQVTM, CDR2 ANQGSEA. CDR3 length equals 12 residues. The V gene lost 2 bases and the J gene lost 11 bases, with 13 bases spanning the gap. CDR3 protein: CSVENSRWKQFF. CDR3 DNA sequence: TGCAGCGTTGAAAACTCCCGGTGGAAGCAGTTCTTC.

The V call is TRBV2, the J call TRBJ2-7; the match to TRBD1 covers 8 bases. The CDR3 sequence is 14 residues long. V lost 6 bases to trimming and J lost 0 bases; unmatched junction nucleotides: 4. The germline V gene encodes CDR1 SNHLY and CDR2 FYNNEI. Here the CDR3 reads CASRWTGSSYEQYF. CDR3 coding DNA: TGTGCCAGCAGGTGGACAGGGAGCTCCTACGAGCAGTACTTC.

V gene TRBV24-1 combines with J gene TRBJ2-3; TRBD1 aligns across 9 bases. CDR1 is KGHDR and CDR2 is SFDVKD in the germline V gene. Trimming cost V 3 bases and J 2 bases; bases outside gene matches: 5. The CDR3 has 16 amino acids. The CDR3 DNA is TGTGCCACCAGTGATCGACAGGGGGGACCCACAGATACGCAGTATTTT. It is translated as CATSDRQGGPTDTQYF.

The chain has TRBV7-2 and TRBJ2-1; 12 positions match TRBD1. With 9 bases clipped from V and 6 bases from J, the junction kept 9 bases outside the gene matches. This CDR3 region has 15 residues. Germline V gene sequence: CDR1 SGHTA, CDR2 FQGNSA. This CDR3 is CASYRGQGARNEQFF. The CDR3 DNA reads as TGTGCCAGTTACAGGGGACAGGGGGCGCGCAATGAGCAGTTCTTC.

The chain has TRBV2 and TRBJ1-2, with D maybe TRBD1 (5 bases). Germline lookup yields CDR1 SNHLY and CDR2 FYNNEI. Trimming stripped 6 bases from V and 4 bases from J, with 9 bases between. This CDR3 has 12 residues. CDR3 residues: CASRSGGYGYTF. In DNA, the CDR3 is TGTGCCAGCAGATCGGGGGGCTATGGCTACACCTTC.

Written as DNA, the CDR3 is TGTGCCAGCAGTAGGGACAGCAATCAGCCCCAGCATTTT. It translates to CASSRDSNQPQHF. The V gene is TRBV2, the J gene TRBJ1-5; D might be TRBD1 (5 bases). V was trimmed by 5 bases and J by 1 base, leaving 6 bases between them. Germline CDR1 SNHLY, CDR2 FYNNEI. This CDR3 is built from 13 residues.

V usage is TRBV7-9 and J usage is TRBJ1-2; TRBD1 matches 8 bases. Germline V CDR1 and CDR2: SEHNR, FQNEAQ (reference sequence). The trim removed 3 bases at V and 6 bases at J, leaving 3 bases unmatched. This CDR3 has 13 amino acids. DNA for the CDR3: TGTGCCAGCAGCTTCCCAGGGGGCAATGGCTACACCTTC. Its protein product is CASSFPGGNGYTF.

J is TRBJ1-2 and V is TRBV5-6, with D maybe TRBD1 (5 bases). V lost 4 bases, J lost 1 base, and 11 bases lay in between. Germline V gene sequence: CDR1 SGHDT, CDR2 YYEEEE. The CDR3 loop spans 14 amino acids. CDR3 DNA: TGTGCCAGCAGCCCGGTGGGGGGTAACTATGGCTACACCTTC. Protein product: CASSPVGGNYGYTF.

The chain has TRBV3-1 (or the pseudogene TRBV3-2) and TRBJ2-3; 13 bases line up with TRBD2. CDR3 size: 16 residues. Trimming at V came to 4 bases and at J to 5 bases, leaving 6 bases not matched to a gene. Germline V gene sequence: CDR1 LGHDT, CDR2 YNNKEL (reference sequence). CDR3 region: CASSPQGLAGRDTQYF. The CDR3 DNA reads as TGTGCCAGCAGCCCCCAGGGACTAGCGGGGCGAGATACGCAGTATTTT.

The chain uses TRBV12-3 or TRBV12-4 and TRBJ2-3; D not resolved. V lost 6 bases to trimming and J lost 3 bases, with 7 bases between them. This CDR3 is 12 amino acids long. CDR3 bases: TGTGCCAGCAGCCCCCCAACAGATACGCAGTATTTT. Translated, it gives CASSPPTDTQYF.

This clone has only a few counts. The rearrangement joins TRBV4-2 to TRBJ2-7, with a weak D call TRBD2 (5 bases). CDR3 length: 13 amino acids. The V end lost 4 bases, the J end lost 0 bases, and 7 bases lay between the germline ends. The germline gives CDR1 LGHNA, CDR2 YNFKEQ. The CDR3 DNA reads as TGTGCCAGCAGCCGCGGACTCTCCTACGAGCAGTACTTC. Translation: CASSRGLSYEQYF.

The CDR3 region is CASSERPAGNQPQHF. In DNA, the CDR3 is TGTGCCAGCAGTGAAAGGCCAGCGGGCAATCAGCCCCAGCATTTT. J is TRBJ1-5 and V is TRBV6-1; no definite D call. In germline, CDR1 is MNHNS, CDR2 SASEGT. This CDR3 region has 15 residues. V dropped 2 bases and J dropped 2 bases, with 10 bases sitting between them.

The rearrangement joins TRBV10-3 to TRBJ2-2, with 14 bases fitting TRBD2. Germline-derived CDR1 and CDR2 are ENHRY and SYGVKD. The CDR3 sequence is 17 residues long. V shed 5 bases, J shed 0 bases, and the junction held 2 bases outside the gene matches. This chain's CDR3 is CAISRTSGGPNTGELFF. The CDR3 DNA follows: TGTGCCATCAGTAGGACTAGCGGGGGGCCGAACACCGGGGAGCTGTTTTTT.